The next 25 T cell receptor beta chains were all read from a single sample in a study of neurological immune-mediated disorders. Using its own MiXCR run on the 5' RACE reads, TCRdb lists one record per CDR3 protein. The repertoire consists of over 75,000 distinct CDR3 sequences, with nearly 6% occurring once and the leading ten covering roughly 7.9%. The time point is: longitudinal time-point 2. The specimen was PBMCs. The receptors derive from an older woman with multiple sclerosis.

This clonotype was counted at least ten times. J is TRBJ1-5 and V is TRBV7-2; the D gene is possibly TRBD1 (5 bases). Germline loops: CDR1 SGHTA, CDR2 FQGNSA. V lost 8 bases, J lost 3 bases, and 17 bases lay in between. CDR3 length equals 15 residues. The CDR3 reads CASRVKGLDNQPQHF. The CDR3, as DNA: TGTGCCAGCCGGGTCAAGGGGCTAGACAATCAGCCCCAGCATTTT.

Ten or more counts support this clonotype. The chain combines TRBV20-1 with TRBJ1-1, with unresolved D. V dropped 7 bases and J dropped 0 bases, with 12 bases sitting between them. Germline V gene lookup returns CDR1 DFQATT and CDR2 SNEGSKA (reference sequence). The CDR3 has 13 residues. CDR3 nucleotides: TGCAGTGTCCCGACATACATGAACACTGAAGCTTTCTTT. Protein: CSVPTYMNTEAFF.

This clonotype was seen repeatedly, ten times or more. The chain couples TRBV7-2 to TRBJ2-1; 11 bases are shared with TRBD2. This CDR3 is 17 amino acids long. Trimming removed 7 bases from V and 2 bases from J; junction bases left unmatched: 10. The germline V gene encodes CDR1 SGHTA and CDR2 FQGNSA. The CDR3 DNA reads TGTGCCAGCACCCCCGGCGGTAGCGGGGGGGCCTACAATGAGCAGTTCTTC. Translating gives CASTPGGSGGAYNEQFF.

This clonotype appeared a few times. No DNA is shown, since the ends of the CDR3 on it are uncertain; the CDR3 is the one TCRdb lists. The chain is built from TRBV20-1 and TRBJ2-2; the table names TRBD1, a call not compared with the DNA. The CDR3 extends over 15 residues, inclusive of both ends. Germline assignment: CDR1 DFQATT and CDR2 SNEGSKA (reference sequence). CDR3 region: CSAILGHRTPGSCFF.

In this sample, this clonotype turned up many times. The chain has TRBV5-1 and TRBJ1-2; D is ambiguous. There are 13 residues in the CDR3. Trimming removed 0 bases from V and 4 bases from J, with 7 bases in between. Germline values: CDR1 SGHRS, CDR2 YFSETQ. The chain's CDR3 is CASSLATSYGYTF. The DNA of the CDR3 is TGCGCCAGCAGCTTGGCGACGTCCTATGGCTACACCTTC.

This clonotype has at least ten counts. The J gene is TRBJ2-7, the V gene TRBV29-1, with 9 bases identical to TRBD1. Germline CDR1 is SQVTM and CDR2 is ANQGSEA. The V segment lost 3 bases and the J segment 0 bases; nucleotides outside the gene matches: 9. This CDR3 is built from 16 residues. CDR3 sequence: CSVDGTGTGNSYEQYF. The DNA of the CDR3 is TGCAGCGTTGATGGGACCGGGACAGGGAACTCCTACGAGCAGTACTTC.

V and J are TRBV7-8 and TRBJ2-7, with D perhaps matching TRBD1 (8 bases). The CDR3 consists of 17 residues. Germline CDR1 reads SGHVS; CDR2 reads FQNEAQ. The V end lost 1 base, the J end lost 0 bases, and 16 bases lay between the germline ends. CDR3 coding DNA: TGTGCCAGCAGCTTAGGGGGAGGGACAGGACTCTCCTACGAGCAGTACTTC. Translating gives CASSLGGGTGLSYEQYF.

The table lists this clonotype with many counts. The CDR3 nucleotides are TGTGCCAGCAGTGAGGGGCTAGCGGGGGTTGAGCAGTTCTTC. This sequence encodes CASSEGLAGVEQFF. The chain couples TRBV2 to TRBJ2-1; 10 bases are shared with TRBD2. Trimming took 3 bases from V and 9 from J; bases not matched to a gene: 5. Germline CDR1 and CDR2: SNHLY and FYNNEI. The CDR3 length is 14 residues.

This clonotype has a count of ten or more. The rearrangement links TRBV5-6 to TRBJ1-1; TRBD1 aligns across 12 bases. Germline loops: CDR1 SGHDT, CDR2 YYEEEE. The CDR3 is 15 amino acids. The trim removed 3 bases at V and 5 bases at J, leaving 5 bases unmatched. The CDR3 protein is CASSWEGQGATEAFF. CDR3 in DNA: TGTGCCAGCAGCTGGGAGGGACAGGGGGCGACTGAAGCTTTCTTT.

This clonotype has a count of ten or more. The V and J genes are TRBV2 and TRBJ2-4, with 10 bases aligning to TRBD2. After removal of 2 bases from V and 0 bases from J, the junction contained 7 bases not matched to a gene. The CDR3 length is 18 residues. CDR1 SNHLY and CDR2 FYNNEI come from the germline V gene. The CDR3 spells CASSERLAGDLAKNIQYF. The CDR3 nucleotides read TGTGCCAGCAGTGAACGCCTAGCGGGGGATCTAGCCAAAAACATTCAGTACTTC.

This clonotype was detected many times. The chain carries TRBV7-9 and TRBJ1-5; D may be TRBD1 (6 bases). Germline V lookup: CDR1 SEHNR, CDR2 FQNEAQ (reference sequence). The CDR3 extends over 15 amino acids. V lost 1 base and J lost 1, with 8 bases in between. In DNA, the CDR3 is TGTGCCAGCAGCTTAGGAAGGGGGAGCAATCAGCCCCAGCATTTT. Translated: CASSLGRGSNQPQHF.

This clonotype was picked up many times. The genes are TRBV20-1 and TRBJ2-7; a weak D match, TRBD1 (6 bases). The CDR3 is 14 amino acids. Germline lookup yields CDR1 DFQATT and CDR2 SNEGSKA (reference sequence). V shed 6 bases and J shed 3 bases, with 18 bases lying between them. Here the CDR3 reads CSAPNRDKRYEQYF. The CDR3 DNA reads TGCAGTGCCCCAAACCGGGACAAGCGCTACGAGCAGTACTTC.

Regarding this clonotype: It may be a read error: a sequence one base away is much more abundant. The chain carries TRBV20-1 and TRBJ2-7; D is perhaps TRBD2 (5 bases). The CDR3 is 13 residues long. CDR1 and CDR2 (germline): DFQATT, SNEGSKA (reference sequence). Trimming pared 7 bases from V and 3 bases from J, leaving 16 bases between. The chain's CDR3 is CSVPRTGIYEQYF. The CDR3 DNA is TGCAGTGTCCCCCGAACGGGAATCTACGAGCAGTACTTC.

This clonotype was observed many times. The chain links TRBV6-5 to TRBJ2-5; D may be TRBD2 (6 bases). Trimming left V 6 bases short and J 0 bases short, with 11 bases between. Germline assignment: CDR1 MNHEY and CDR2 SVGAGI. CDR3 length equals 14 residues. CDR3 bases: TGTGCCAGCAGAGATAGCGGCTACCAAGAGACCCAGTACTTC. This encodes CASRDSGYQETQYF.

This clonotype was recorded at least ten times. This rearrangement joins TRBV9 to TRBJ2-7; D is possibly TRBD2 (6 bases). Germline V lookup: CDR1 SGDLS, CDR2 YYNGEE. Trimming stripped 0 bases from V and 6 bases from J, with 13 bases between. The CDR3 runs 14 residues. CDR3 protein: CASSVVGMEGEQYF. CDR3 sequence (DNA): TGTGCCAGCAGCGTAGTGGGGATGGAGGGCGAGCAGTACTTC.

This clonotype came up many times. The V and J genes are TRBV7-8 and TRBJ2-7; 7 nucleotides line up with TRBD1. This CDR3 is 15 amino acids long. Germline V gives CDR1 SGHVS, CDR2 FQNEAQ. V shed 5 bases, J shed 7 bases, and the junction held 14 bases outside the gene matches. CDR3 nucleotide sequence: TGTGCCAGCAGCCCGCTGGGACAGACCTCTTATGAGCAGTACTTC. This translates into CASSPLGQTSYEQYF.

This clonotype came up a few times. The chain combines TRBV12-3 or TRBV12-4 with TRBJ1-1; maybe TRBD1 (6 bases). Trimming shortened V by 3 bases and J by 0 bases, and 11 bases separated the two germline ends. This CDR3 comprises 15 residues. CDR3 sequence reads: CASSFQGSVNTEAFF. CDR3 coding DNA: TGTGCCAGCAGTTTCCAGGGGTCCGTGAACACTGAAGCTTTCTTT.

A word on this clonotype: An end of the junction does not agree with germline; a read error may underlie this. This rearrangement joins TRBV12-3 or TRBV12-4 to TRBJ2-2; D assignment may be TRBD1 or TRBD2 (6 bases each). There are 16 residues in the CDR3. CDR3 residues: CSSSCHPGGNTGELFF. Here the CDR3 DNA reads TGTTCCAGCAGTTGCCATCCCGGGGGCAACACCGGGGAGCTGTTTTTT.

Only a few counts were recorded for this clonotype. The chain links TRBV7-2 to TRBJ2-1; D unclear. CDR1 and CDR2 (germline): SGHTA, FQGNSA. CDR3 length: 12 amino acids. Deletions cut 1 base from V and 10 bases from J, with 8 bases between. Written as DNA, the CDR3 is TGTGCCAGCAGCTTAGTAGGGTACGAGCAGTTCTTC. It codes for CASSLVGYEQFF.

This clonotype was observed a few times. The chain uses TRBV15 and TRBJ1-1, with D possibly being TRBD1 (6 bases). V was trimmed by 0 bases and J by 1 base, leaving 12 bases between them. Germline V gene sequence: CDR1 LNHNV, CDR2 YYDKDF (reference sequence). The CDR3 loop spans 16 amino acids. CDR3 DNA: TGTGCCACCAGCAGAGATCGGGGGGCTGGGAACACTGAAGCTTTCTTT. Amino acid sequence: CATSRDRGAGNTEAFF. The full variable domain, completed using reference TRBV15 and TRBJ1-1, is DAMVIQNPRYQVTQFGKPVTLSCSQTLNHNVMYWYQQKSSQAPKLLFHYYDKDFNNEADTPDNFQSRRPNTSFCFLDIRSPGLGDTAMYLCATSRDRGAGNTEAFFGQGTRLTVV.

This clonotype has a count of ten or more. The genes are TRBV3-1 and TRBJ2-3, with D possibly matching TRBD2 (6 bases). The CDR3 has 12 amino acids. V dropped 1 base and J dropped 7 bases, with 6 bases sitting between them. Germline values: CDR1 LGHDT, CDR2 YNNKEL (reference sequence). The CDR3 loop is CASSQGGNTQYF. In nucleotides, the CDR3 is TGTGCCAGCAGCCAAGGCGGGAATACGCAGTATTTT.

To note about this clonotype: This may be a read error, as it is one base from a much larger clone. V and J are TRBV6-6 and TRBJ2-3, with no clear D. CDR3 size: 13 residues. Looked up from germline, CDR1 is MNHNY and CDR2 is SVGAGI (reference sequence). CDR3 DNA sequence: TGTGCCAGCATTTACTCGAGCACAGATACGCAGTATTTT. Encoded protein: CASIYSSTDTQYF.

This clonotype has ten or more counts. The chain links TRBV5-4 to TRBJ1-1, with D maybe TRBD1 (5 bases). The CDR3 has 15 amino acids. The V gene lost 0 bases and the J gene lost 3 bases, with 12 bases spanning the gap. Germline V CDR1 and CDR2: SGHNT, YYREEE (reference sequence). The CDR3 region has the DNA TGTGCCAGCAGCTTGGCAGGGCGCGGGGACACTGAAGCTTTCTTT. Protein product: CASSLAGRGDTEAFF.

The sample holds many counts of this clonotype. This rearrangement joins TRBV2 to TRBJ2-1; possibly TRBD1 or TRBD2 for D (5 bases each). This CDR3 is built from 12 residues. Germline-derived CDR1 and CDR2 are SNHLY and FYNNEI. Between the trimmed V and J ends, which lost 5 bases and 11 bases, there was a span of 13 bases. CDR3 sequence: CASSLPGPKQFF. In nucleotides, the CDR3 is TGTGCCAGCAGTTTACCGGGGCCAAAGCAGTTCTTC.

This clonotype was observed many times. The chain couples TRBV6-5 to TRBJ1-2; 7 bases line up with TRBD1. The CDR3 runs to 13 residues. V lost 6 bases, J lost 6 bases, and 7 bases stayed unmatched. Germline-derived CDR1 and CDR2 are MNHEY and SVGAGI. The CDR3 region has the DNA TGTGCCAGCAGCCCAACAGGGGCCAATGGCTACACCTTC. Protein product: CASSPTGANGYTF.